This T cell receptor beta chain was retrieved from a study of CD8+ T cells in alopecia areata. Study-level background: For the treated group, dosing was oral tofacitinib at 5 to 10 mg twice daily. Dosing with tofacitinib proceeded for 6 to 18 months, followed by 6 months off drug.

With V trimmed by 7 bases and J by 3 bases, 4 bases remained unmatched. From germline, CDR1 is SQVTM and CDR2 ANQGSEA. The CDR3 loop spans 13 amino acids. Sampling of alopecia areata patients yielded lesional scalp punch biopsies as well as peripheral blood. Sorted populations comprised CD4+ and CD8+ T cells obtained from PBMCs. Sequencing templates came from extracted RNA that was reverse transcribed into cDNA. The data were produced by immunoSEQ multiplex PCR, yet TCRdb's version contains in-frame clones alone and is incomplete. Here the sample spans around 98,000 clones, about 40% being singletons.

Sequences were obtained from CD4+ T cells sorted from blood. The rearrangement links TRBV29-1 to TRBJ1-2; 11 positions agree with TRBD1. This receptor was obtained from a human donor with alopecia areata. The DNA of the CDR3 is TGCAGCGGTGGACAGGGGGCTGACTATGGCTACACCTTC. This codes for CSGGQGADYGYTF.